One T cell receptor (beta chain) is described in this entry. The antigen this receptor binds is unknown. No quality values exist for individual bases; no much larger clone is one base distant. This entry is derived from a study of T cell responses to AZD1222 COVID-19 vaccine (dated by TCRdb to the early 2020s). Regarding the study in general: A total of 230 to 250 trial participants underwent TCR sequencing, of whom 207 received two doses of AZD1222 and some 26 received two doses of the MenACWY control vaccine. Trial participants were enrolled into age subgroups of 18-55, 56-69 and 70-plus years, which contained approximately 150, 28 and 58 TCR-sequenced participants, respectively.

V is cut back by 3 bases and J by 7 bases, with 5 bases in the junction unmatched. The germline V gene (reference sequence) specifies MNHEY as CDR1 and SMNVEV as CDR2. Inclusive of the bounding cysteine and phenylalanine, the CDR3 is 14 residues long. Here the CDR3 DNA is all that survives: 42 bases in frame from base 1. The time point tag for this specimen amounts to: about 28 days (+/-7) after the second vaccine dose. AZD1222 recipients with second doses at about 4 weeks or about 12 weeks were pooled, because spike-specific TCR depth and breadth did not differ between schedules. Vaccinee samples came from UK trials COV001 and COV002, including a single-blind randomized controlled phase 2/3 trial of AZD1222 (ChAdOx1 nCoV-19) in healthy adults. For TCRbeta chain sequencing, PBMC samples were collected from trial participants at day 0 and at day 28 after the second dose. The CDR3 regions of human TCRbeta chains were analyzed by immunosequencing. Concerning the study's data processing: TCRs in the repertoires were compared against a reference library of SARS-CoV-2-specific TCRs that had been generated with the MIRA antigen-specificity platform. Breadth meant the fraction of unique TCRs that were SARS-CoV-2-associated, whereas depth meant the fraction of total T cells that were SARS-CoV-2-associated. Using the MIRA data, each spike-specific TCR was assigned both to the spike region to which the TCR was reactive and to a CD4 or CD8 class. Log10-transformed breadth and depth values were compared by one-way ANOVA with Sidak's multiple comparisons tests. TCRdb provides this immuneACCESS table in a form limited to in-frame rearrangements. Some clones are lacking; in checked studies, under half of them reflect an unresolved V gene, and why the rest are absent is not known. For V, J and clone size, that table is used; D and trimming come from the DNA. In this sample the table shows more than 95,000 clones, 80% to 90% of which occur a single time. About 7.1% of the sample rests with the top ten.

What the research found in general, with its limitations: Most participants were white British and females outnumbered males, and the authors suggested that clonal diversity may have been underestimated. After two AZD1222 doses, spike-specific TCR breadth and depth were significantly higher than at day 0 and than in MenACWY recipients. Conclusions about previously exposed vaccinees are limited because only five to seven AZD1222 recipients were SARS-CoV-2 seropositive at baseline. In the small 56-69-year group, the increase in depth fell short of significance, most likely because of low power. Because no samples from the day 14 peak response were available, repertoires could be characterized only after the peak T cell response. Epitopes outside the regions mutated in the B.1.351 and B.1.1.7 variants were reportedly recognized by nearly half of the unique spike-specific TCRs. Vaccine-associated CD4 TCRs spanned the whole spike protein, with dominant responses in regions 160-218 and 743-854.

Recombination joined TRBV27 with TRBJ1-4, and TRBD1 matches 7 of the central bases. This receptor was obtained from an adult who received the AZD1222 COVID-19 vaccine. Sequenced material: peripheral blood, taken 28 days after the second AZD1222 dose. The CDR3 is CASSFRQGREKLFF. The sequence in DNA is TGTGCCAGCAGTTTCCGACAGGGCCGTGAAAAACTGTTTTTT.